This T cell receptor (beta chain) was documented in a study of blood T cell repertoires in COVID-19. Across the study: Symptom resolution, clearance, or two negative PCRs marked the recovered donors of Cohort 3. Samples taken during acute and convalescent COVID-19 were collected in the United States, Italy and Spain.

CDR1 and CDR2 from the germline V gene are LNHDA and SQIVND (reference sequence). The CDR3 length is 16 residues. Trimming at V came to 3 bases and at J to 8 bases, leaving 11 bases not matched to a gene. Sequenced by immunoSEQ multiplex PCR; TCRdb stores in-frame clones only, minus some. The repertoire holds around 190,000 clones, about 88% seen once, with under 30% in the top ten. The receptor was isolated from a woman between 35 and 50 years old in a cohort exposed to, infected with or recovered from COVID-19 (not recorded which). J is TRBJ2-4 and V is TRBV19; 9 bases fit TRBD1. Material: PBMCs or T cells enriched from blood (not recorded which). DNA of the CDR3: TGTGCCAGTAGTATTGGAGCCCGACAGGGGGAATACATTCAGTACTTC. It translates to CASSIGARQGEYIQYF.